The 27 T cell receptor beta chains reported below all come from one sample, sequenced in a study of T cells in tumors after PD-1 blockade. Repertoires were generated with immunoSEQ multiplex PCR, while TCRdb's copy carries only in-frame clones and drops some. The data show about 63,000 clones, under 80% seen once. The sequencing here drew on PBMCs, taken after anti-PD-1 treatment. The receptors shown here come from a human donor with basal cell carcinoma.

This chain joins TRBV21-1 and TRBJ2-5; TRBD2, as called in the table, went unchecked against the DNA. TRBV21-1 is an annotated pseudogene. This CDR3 region has 11 residues. CDR3 in DNA: TGTGCCCCGACTGGAGGAGAGACCCAGTACTTC. Residues: CAPTGGETQYF.

The CDR3 loop reads CASSPGSGANVLTF. Here the CDR3 DNA reads TGTGCCAGCAGCCCTGGCTCTGGGGCCAACGTCCTGACTTTC. The rearrangement joins TRBV3-1 (or the pseudogene TRBV3-2) to TRBJ2-6; D is ambiguous. Germline values: CDR1 LGHDT, CDR2 YNNKEL (reference sequence). This CDR3 contains 14 residues. With 4 bases removed from V and 0 bases from J, the gap between germline ends came to 4 bases.

The chain combines TRBV28 with TRBJ2-1, with TRBD2 matching 8 bases. From germline, CDR1 is MDHEN and CDR2 SYDVKM. CDR3 size: 16 residues. V was pared by 3 bases and J by 4 bases, with 8 bases of the junction left unmatched. CDR3 amino acids: CASSFSLSGGYNEQFF. CDR3 DNA sequence: TGTGCCAGCAGTTTCAGCCTGAGCGGGGGATACAATGAGCAGTTCTTC.

The rearrangement links TRBV29-1 to TRBJ2-1, with a possible D match to TRBD2 (6 bases). Germline loops: CDR1 SQVTM, CDR2 ANQGSEA. Trimming stripped 6 bases from V and 0 bases from J, with 15 bases between. CDR3 size: 15 residues. Here the CDR3 DNA reads TGCAGCGTGTCGGGACTCTCGACCTCCTACAATGAGCAGTTCTTC. This sequence encodes CSVSGLSTSYNEQFF.

This clone was picked up one time. The chain links TRBV5-5 to TRBJ2-5; the match to TRBD1 covers 8 bases. V was pared by 3 bases and J by 3 bases, with 13 bases of the junction left unmatched. This CDR3 is 17 amino acids long. Per germline, CDR1 SGHKS and CDR2 YYEKEE (reference sequence). DNA of the CDR3: TGTGCCAGCAGCTCCCTTTTTCGCCCAGGGGGCGAAGAGACCCAGTACTTC. Protein sequence: CASSSLFRPGGEETQYF.

The count of this clone is one. The rearrangement links TRBV6-5 to TRBJ1-3, with 7 bases fitting TRBD1. The CDR3 runs 14 residues. V dropped 6 bases and J dropped 3; count of bases not matched to a gene: 5. CDR1 is MNHEY, CDR2 SVGAGI, per germline. CDR3 nucleotide sequence: TGTGCCAGCAGCTCAGGGGGGTATGGAAACACCATATATTTT. Translating it yields CASSSGGYGNTIYF.

CDR3 sequence reads: CASSISGQGAGYTF. DNA for the CDR3: TGTGCCAGTAGTATAAGCGGGCAGGGGGCCGGCTACACCTTC. The J gene is TRBJ1-2, the V gene TRBV19; 8 bases are a match to TRBD1. The trim removed 2 bases at V and 8 bases at J, leaving 7 bases unmatched. This CDR3 comprises 14 residues. Germline V gene sequence: CDR1 LNHDA, CDR2 SQIVND (reference sequence).

V and J are TRBV5-1 and TRBJ2-7; D remains ambiguous. CDR1 SGHRS and CDR2 YFSETQ come from the germline V gene. The CDR3 runs to 13 residues. V lost 0 bases and J 4 bases, leaving 8 bases between the germline ends. The CDR3 here is CASSLVVDYEQYF. In nucleotides, the CDR3 is TGCGCCAGCAGCTTGGTGGTAGATTACGAGCAGTACTTC.

Here the CDR3 reads CASSEGRGLGGGSDTQYF. CDR3 in DNA: TGTGCCAGCAGTGAAGGTCGGGGACTCGGGGGCGGGTCAGATACGCAGTATTTT. The J gene is TRBJ2-3, the V gene TRBV2, with D tentatively TRBD1 or TRBD2 (6 bases each). V lost 1 base and J 4 bases, leaving 21 bases between the germline ends. Per the germline V gene, CDR1 is SNHLY and CDR2 is FYNNEI. This CDR3 is built from 18 residues.

The chain couples TRBV29-1 to TRBJ2-7, with 10 positions matching TRBD2. The CDR3 loop spans 13 amino acids. The ends lost 3 bases at V and 7 bases at J; junction bases unmatched: 6. CDR1 is SQVTM and CDR2 is ANQGSEA in the germline V gene. The CDR3 is CSVEVAGGWEQYF. The CDR3 region has the DNA TGCAGCGTTGAGGTAGCGGGGGGTTGGGAGCAGTACTTC.

The V and J genes are TRBV27 and TRBJ1-1; D unclear. CDR3 size: 14 residues. Trimming left V 7 bases short and J 1 base short, with 13 bases between. CDR1 MNHEY and CDR2 SMNVEV come from the germline V gene (reference sequence). The CDR3 is CASNGPGGNTEAFF. The CDR3 DNA reads TGTGCCAGCAATGGACCAGGAGGGAACACTGAAGCTTTCTTT.

The genes are TRBV5-8 and TRBJ1-2; 7 bases match TRBD1. This CDR3 has 13 residues. The germline V gene encodes CDR1 SGHTS and CDR2 YDEGEE. With V trimmed by 3 bases and J by 4 bases, 3 bases remained unmatched. The CDR3 DNA is TGTGCCAGCAGCTCGGGACAGTCCTATGGCTACACCTTC. Translated, it gives CASSSGQSYGYTF.

This clone has only a few counts. The chain joins TRBV19 to TRBJ1-2; a possible D gene is TRBD1 (6 bases). V gave up 4 bases and J gave up 2 bases, with 14 bases separating them. The CDR3 covers 15 residues. Germline V gene lookup returns CDR1 LNHDA and CDR2 SQIVND (reference sequence). This chain's CDR3 is CASSKRTDLNYGYTF. CDR3 DNA sequence: TGTGCCAGTAGTAAACGGACAGATTTGAACTATGGCTACACCTTC. Drawing the rest from reference TRBV19 and TRBJ1-2, the complete variable domain is DGGITQSPKYLFRKEGQNVTLSCEQNLNHDAMYWYRQDPGQGLRLIYYSQIVNDFQKGDIAEGYSVSREKKESFPLTVTSAQKNPTAFYLCASSKRTDLNYGYTFGSGTRLTVV.

This clone was seen once. The J gene is TRBJ2-3, the V gene TRBV19; 8 nucleotides line up with TRBD1. Germline CDR1 LNHDA, CDR2 SQIVND (reference sequence). The CDR3 runs 15 residues. With V trimmed by 6 bases and J by 5 bases, 10 bases remained unmatched. The CDR3 region has the DNA TGTGCCAGTAGACAACCAGGGGGCGTCGAAGATACGCAGTATTTT. Its protein product is CASRQPGGVEDTQYF.

The chain links TRBV7-6 to TRBJ1-1; perhaps TRBD1 as D (5 bases). Deletions cut 1 base from V and 3 bases from J, with 21 bases between. The CDR3 spans 18 residues. Per germline, CDR1 SGHVS and CDR2 FNYEAQ. CDR3 sequence reads: CASSLGGVVNFQYTEAFF. The CDR3 DNA reads TGTGCCAGCAGCTTAGGGGGGGTCGTGAACTTTCAGTACACTGAAGCTTTCTTT.

The gene calls are TRBV10-2 and TRBJ2-7, with 7 bases that match TRBD1. The germline V gene encodes CDR1 WSHSY and CDR2 SAAADI. The CDR3 sequence is 15 residues long. The junction had 9 bases not matched to a gene; V was cut back by 4 bases and J by 3 bases. CDR3 loop: CASSGTGSGFYEQYF. The CDR3 DNA reads as TGCGCCAGCAGTGGGACAGGTTCGGGATTCTACGAGCAGTACTTC.

The chain uses TRBV30 and TRBJ1-2; D perhaps matches TRBD1 (6 bases). In germline, CDR1 is GTSNPN, CDR2 SVGIG (reference sequence). With 6 bases removed from V and 4 bases from J, the gap between germline ends came to 12 bases. There are 12 residues in the CDR3. CDR3 DNA sequence: TGTGCCTGTAGTAGACAGGCCTATGGCTACACCTTC. Translating it yields CACSRQAYGYTF.

The gene calls are TRBV14 and TRBJ1-3; D is perhaps TRBD1 (6 bases). CDR3 size: 15 residues. V lost 2 bases and J 4 bases, leaving 12 bases between the germline ends. Germline CDR1 SGHDN, CDR2 FVKESK. In DNA, the CDR3 is TGTGCCAGCAGCCAACGGGGGGCGAGAGGAAACACCATATATTTT. Its protein is CASSQRGARGNTIYF.

This chain links TRBV19 with TRBJ1-5, with TRBD1 matching 7 bases. The CDR3 length is 15 residues. V shed 8 bases and J 0 bases; nucleotides not matched to a gene: 7. Looked up from germline, CDR1 is LNHDA and CDR2 is SQIVND (reference sequence). In DNA form, the CDR3 reads TGTGCCAGTTCACCGGGACAGACTAGCAATCAGCCCCAGCATTTT. Its protein product is CASSPGQTSNQPQHF. Together with reference TRBV19 and TRBJ1-5, the CDR3 gives the full variable domain: DGGITQSPKYLFRKEGQNVTLSCEQNLNHDAMYWYRQDPGQGLRLIYYSQIVNDFQKGDIAEGYSVSREKKESFPLTVTSAQKNPTAFYLCASSPGQTSNQPQHFGDGTRLSIL.

The chain is built from TRBV19 and TRBJ2-3; D assignment may be TRBD1 or TRBD2 (6 bases each). The CDR3 extends over 14 amino acids. The V and J ends lost 5 bases and 6 bases respectively, with 15 bases between them. Per the germline V gene, CDR1 is LNHDA and CDR2 is SQIVND (reference sequence). For the CDR3, the DNA is TGTGCCAGTAGTCTTGGAGGGGGGACCGATACGCAGTATTTT. This translates into CASSLGGGTDTQYF.

DNA for the CDR3: TGCAGTGCCAGTCGGACTTCGGCGGGTGAGCAGTTCTTC. Translation gives CSASRTSAGEQFF. The chain uses TRBV20-1 and TRBJ2-1; perhaps TRBD2 as D (5 bases). Germline values: CDR1 DFQATT, CDR2 SNEGSKA (reference sequence). This CDR3 comprises 13 residues. Trimming pared 6 bases from V and 9 bases from J, leaving 18 bases between.

This chain joins TRBV19 and TRBJ1-2, with D tentatively TRBD1 (5 bases). CDR1 is LNHDA and CDR2 is SQIVND in the germline V gene (reference sequence). This CDR3 has 17 amino acids. V was pared by 1 base and J by 2 bases, with 17 bases between. CDR3 nucleotides: TGTGCCAGTAGTATAGGAACGGGGCGCATCGGGAACTATGGCTACACCTTC. Translating gives CASSIGTGRIGNYGYTF.

The chain uses TRBV5-1 and TRBJ2-2, with D possibly TRBD1 on 6 matching bases. Germline-derived CDR1 and CDR2 are SGHRS and YFSETQ. V was cut by 2 bases and J by 0 bases, with 11 bases left in between. CDR3 length: 16 amino acids. The CDR3 DNA is TGCGCCAGCAGCTTTTATGGGGGCCCGAACACCGGGGAGCTGTTTTTT. The encoded protein is CASSFYGGPNTGELFF.

A few counts support this clone. The rearrangement uses TRBV5-1 and TRBJ2-7; 8 nucleotides agree with TRBD1. Trimming took 4 bases from V and 5 from J; bases not matched to a gene: 5. The CDR3 consists of 13 residues. Germline V CDR1 and CDR2: SGHRS, YFSETQ. CDR3 amino acids: CASSRDRIDEQYF. The CDR3 DNA is TGCGCCAGCAGCAGGGACAGGATAGACGAGCAGTACTTC.

The genes are TRBV6-5 and TRBJ1-6, with D unresolved. The CDR3 length is 14 residues. Germline CDR1 and CDR2: MNHEY and SVGAGI. Trimming removed 6 bases at V and 9 bases at J, with 15 bases between. In nucleotides, the CDR3 is TGTGCCAGCAGAAGGACCGCCCGGACTTCACCCCTCCACTTT. Protein product: CASRRTARTSPLHF.

The V call is TRBV18, the J call TRBJ1-3; D may be TRBD1 (6 bases). The germline V gene has CDR1 KGHSH and CDR2 LQKENI. Trimming took off 3 bases at V and 2 bases at J, with 11 bases between the two ends. The CDR3 is 15 amino acids. Here the CDR3 reads CASSPIQGAGNTIYF. CDR3 bases: TGTGCCAGCTCACCCATACAGGGTGCTGGAAACACCATATATTTT.

The chain couples TRBV7-9 to TRBJ2-1, with a weak D call TRBD2 (5 bases). The germline gives CDR1 SEHNR, CDR2 FQNEAQ (reference sequence). This CDR3 region has 15 residues. V lost 5 bases to trimming and J lost 4 bases, with 15 bases between them. The CDR3 reads CASSPPRDSYNEQFF. In DNA form, the CDR3 reads TGTGCCAGCAGCCCCCCGAGGGATTCATACAATGAGCAGTTCTTC. Supplemented by reference TRBV7-9 and TRBJ2-1, the full variable domain reads DTGVSQNPRHKITKRGQNVTFRCDPISEHNRLYWYRQTLGQGPEFLTYFQNEAQLEKSRLLSDRFSAERPKGSFSTLEIQRTEQGDSAMYLCASSPPRDSYNEQFFGPGTRLTVL.